Listed here are 30 T cell receptor beta chains from one sample, sequenced in a study of blood T cell repertoires in COVID-19. Generated by immunoSEQ multiplex PCR, the TCRdb table keeps only in-frame clones and is missing some. The sample lists roughly 200,000 clones; about 77% were seen once. The sequenced sample was peripheral blood. Every receptor here comes from a woman older than 75 with active or convalescent COVID-19.

The J gene is TRBJ2-5, the V gene TRBV11-2; 10 bases are a match to TRBD2. This CDR3 has 14 residues. V shed 8 bases, J shed 0 bases, and the junction held 3 bases outside the gene matches. Germline CDR1 reads SGHAT; CDR2 reads FQNNGV. Written as DNA, the CDR3 is TGTGCCAGCGGTGGACTAGCGGACCAAGAGACCCAGTACTTC. Amino acids: CASGGLADQETQYF.

The V gene is TRBV5-4, the J gene TRBJ2-3; TRBD1 agrees at 12 bases. The junction had 2 bases not matched to a gene; V was cut back by 0 bases and J by 3 bases. This CDR3 is built from 16 residues. Germline V gives CDR1 SGHNT, CDR2 YYREEE (reference sequence). The CDR3 spells CASSLGGQGATDTQYF. The CDR3 DNA reads TGTGCCAGCAGCTTGGGGGGACAGGGGGCAACAGATACGCAGTATTTT.

The CDR3 protein is CASSFRTEAFF. CDR3 bases: TGTGCCAGCAGCTTTCGGACTGAAGCTTTCTTT. The J gene is TRBJ1-1, the V gene TRBV7-2; D uncertain. CDR3 size: 11 residues. Germline assignment: CDR1 SGHTA and CDR2 FQGNSA. Trimming took off 3 bases at V and 5 bases at J, with 4 bases between the two ends.

The rearrangement joins TRBV7-6 to TRBJ1-1; D gene uncertain. The V gene's germline CDR1 is SGHVS and CDR2 FNYEAQ. This CDR3 has 13 residues. With 5 bases removed from V and 7 bases from J, the gap between germline ends came to 14 bases. CDR3 DNA sequence: TGTGCCAGCAGCCCCTCTCCGGGAGGTGAAGCTTTCTTT. Its translation: CASSPSPGGEAFF.

The chain joins TRBV18 to TRBJ2-7, with 9 bases aligning to TRBD2. V lost 2 bases, J lost 1 base, and 6 bases stayed unmatched. Germline V CDR1 and CDR2: KGHSH, LQKENI. This CDR3 comprises 16 residues. CDR3 sequence reads: CASSPGGGAGSYEQYF. CDR3 bases: TGTGCCAGCTCACCAGGCGGGGGGGCGGGATCCTACGAGCAGTACTTC.

The chain uses TRBV4-2 and TRBJ2-3; 8 bases are shared with TRBD2. CDR3 length: 16 amino acids. The V gene's germline CDR1 is LGHNA and CDR2 YNFKEQ. J gave up 2 bases and V 0 bases, and 4 bases lay outside the gene matches. The CDR3 bases are TGTGCCAGCAGCCAAGAGGGCGGGGGGCCCACAGATACGCAGTATTTT. It codes for CASSQEGGGPTDTQYF.

The chain joins TRBV7-3 to TRBJ1-1; 8 bases agree with TRBD1. The CDR3 is 13 amino acids. With V trimmed by 5 bases and J by 7 bases, 6 bases remained unmatched. The V gene's germline CDR1 is SGHTA and CDR2 FQGTGA. In DNA, the CDR3 is TGTGCCAGCAGCCTGGACAGGGTGGGTGAAGCTTTCTTT. Protein product: CASSLDRVGEAFF.

This clone was seen a handful of times. The chain has TRBV7-2 and TRBJ1-2; perhaps TRBD1 as D (6 bases). Germline V lookup: CDR1 SGHTA, CDR2 FQGNSA. V lost 5 bases and J 8 bases, leaving 18 bases between the germline ends. This CDR3 contains 14 residues. The CDR3, as DNA: TGTGCCAGCAGCAGAGATCCCGGACAGTCGGGCTACACCTTC. It yields the protein CASSRDPGQSGYTF.

The J gene is TRBJ1-1, the V gene TRBV19, with D perhaps matching TRBD1 (6 bases). Germline CDR1 is LNHDA and CDR2 is SQIVND (reference sequence). The germline V and J ends were trimmed by 3 bases and 1 base, with 12 bases remaining between them. This CDR3 region has 15 residues. CDR3 protein: CASSMGADRNTEAFF. The CDR3 nucleotides are TGTGCCAGTAGTATGGGGGCGGACAGGAACACTGAAGCTTTCTTT.

The chain combines TRBV6-5 with TRBJ1-5; D unclear. The V end lost 7 bases, the J end lost 4 bases, and 8 bases lay between the germline ends. CDR1 MNHEY and CDR2 SVGAGI come from the germline V gene. The CDR3 spans 12 residues. DNA for the CDR3: TGTGCCAGCAACGGGTCAAATCAGCCCCAGCATTTT. As protein: CASNGSNQPQHF.

Only one count was recorded for this clone. This sequence joins TRBV27 and TRBJ1-2, with a weak D call TRBD1 (5 bases). V was pared by 5 bases and J by 7 bases, with 14 bases between. The germline CDR1 and CDR2 sequences are MNHEY and SMNVEV (reference sequence). This CDR3 is 13 amino acids long. For the CDR3, the DNA is TGTGCCAGCAGTAACGCAGGGAAGGGTGGCTACACCTTC. It encodes CASSNAGKGGYTF.

The chain combines TRBV5-8 with TRBJ2-1; 9 bases agree with TRBD1. Germline trimming cut 1 base from V and 7 bases from J; bases unmatched to any gene: 3. This CDR3 region has 14 residues. The germline V gene encodes CDR1 SGHTS and CDR2 YDEGEE. This CDR3 reads CASSLPGTGNEQFF. The CDR3 DNA reads as TGTGCCAGCAGCTTGCCCGGGACAGGGAATGAGCAGTTCTTC.

This clone was observed many times. The V call is TRBV11-2, the J call TRBJ2-3; 11 positions agree with TRBD2. Germline-derived CDR1 and CDR2 are SGHAT and FQNNGV. The CDR3 sequence is 17 residues long. V was clipped by 1 base and J by 2 bases; unmatched bases: 5. The CDR3 DNA reads as TGTGCCAGCAGCTTAGTAGCGGGGGGGCTGACCACAGATACGCAGTATTTT. This gives the protein CASSLVAGGLTTDTQYF.

The chain links TRBV5-4 to TRBJ1-6, with 12 bases aligning to TRBD1. The CDR3 is made up of 16 amino acids. With V trimmed by 4 bases and J by 6 bases, 5 bases remained unmatched. CDR1 and CDR2 (germline): SGHNT, YYREEE (reference sequence). CDR3 DNA sequence: TGTGCCAGCAGCGAGGGACAGGGGGCCGGTAATTCACCCCTCCACTTT. It encodes CASSEGQGAGNSPLHF.

The rearrangement links TRBV10-2 to TRBJ1-2, with D possibly being TRBD1 (6 bases). Between the trimmed V and J ends, which lost 10 bases and 0 bases, there was a span of 18 bases. CDR1 and CDR2 from the germline V gene are WSHSY and SAAADI. The CDR3 extends over 15 amino acids. The CDR3 protein is CATSDSYFTNYGYTF. CDR3 DNA: TGCGCCACCTCGGACAGCTATTTCACTAACTATGGCTACACCTTC.

The chain employs TRBV7-2 and TRBJ2-3; D unresolved. CDR1 and CDR2 from the germline V gene are SGHTA and FQGNSA. The CDR3 covers 11 residues. Between the trimmed V and J ends, which lost 8 bases and 3 bases, there was a span of 6 bases. This CDR3 reads CASGDTDTQYF. The CDR3 DNA reads as TGTGCCAGCGGAGATACAGATACGCAGTATTTT.

The rearrangement uses TRBV27 and TRBJ1-1, with D unresolved. V lost 4 bases and J 1 base, leaving 7 bases between the germline ends. The CDR3 is 13 amino acids. The germline gives CDR1 MNHEY, CDR2 SMNVEV (reference sequence). The CDR3 loop reads CASSSTRNTEAFF. CDR3 in DNA: TGTGCCAGCAGTTCCACGAGGAACACTGAAGCTTTCTTT.

V usage is TRBV5-4 and J usage is TRBJ1-6, with D possibly being TRBD1 (6 bases). The CDR3 contains 14 residues. CDR1 and CDR2 from the germline V gene are SGHNT and YYREEE (reference sequence). The V end was cut by 4 bases, the J end by 7 bases, with 12 bases between. CDR3 in amino acids: CASSLQGRNSPLHF. Here the CDR3 DNA reads TGTGCCAGCAGCCTACAGGGTAGAAATTCACCCCTCCACTTT.

This chain uses TRBV19 with TRBJ1-6, with TRBD1 matching over 10 bases. The length of the CDR3 is 15 residues. The V segment lost 5 bases and the J segment 8 bases; nucleotides outside the gene matches: 6. Germline lookup yields CDR1 LNHDA and CDR2 SQIVND (reference sequence). CDR3 nucleotide sequence: TGTGCCAGTAGTCCAGGGACAGGGGCTTATTCACCCCTCCACTTT. Translating gives CASSPGTGAYSPLHF.

The chain has TRBV6-5 and TRBJ2-7, with D perhaps TRBD1 (5 bases). Per the germline V gene, CDR1 is MNHEY and CDR2 is SVGAGI. The CDR3 is 13 residues long. With 2 bases removed from V and 2 bases from J, the gap between germline ends came to 7 bases. The chain's CDR3 is CASSYGHTYEQYF. The CDR3 DNA reads as TGTGCCAGCAGTTACGGACACACCTACGAGCAGTACTTC.

V and J are TRBV5-4 and TRBJ2-3; D remains ambiguous. Germline V CDR1 and CDR2: SGHNT, YYREEE (reference sequence). Trimming stripped 0 bases from V and 3 bases from J, with 5 bases between. The length of the CDR3 is 13 residues. The CDR3: CASSLGQTDTQYF. The DNA for the CDR3 is TGTGCCAGCAGCTTGGGGCAAACAGATACGCAGTATTTT.

This chain links TRBV25-1 with TRBJ1-2; 8 bases line up with TRBD1. Germline V gene sequence: CDR1 MGHDK, CDR2 SYGVNS. The ends lost 7 bases at V and 8 bases at J; junction bases unmatched: 6. The CDR3 is made up of 12 amino acids. The CDR3 DNA sequence: TGTGCCAGCAACAGGGGGAGTTGGGGCTACACCTTC. It codes for CASNRGSWGYTF.

This chain links TRBV6-5 with TRBJ1-4, with a possible D match to TRBD1 (6 bases). In germline, CDR1 is MNHEY, CDR2 SVGAGI. V dropped 6 bases and J dropped 3 bases, with 11 bases sitting between them. The CDR3 consists of 14 residues. CDR3 region: CASSPGVANEKLFF. The CDR3 bases are TGTGCCAGCAGCCCAGGGGTTGCTAATGAAAAACTGTTTTTT.

This chain uses TRBV15 with TRBJ1-1; no clear D gene. The CDR3 loop spans 12 amino acids. The germline gives CDR1 LNHNV, CDR2 YYDKDF (reference sequence). V gave up 0 bases and J gave up 10 bases, with 9 bases separating them. Here the CDR3 DNA reads TGTGCCACCAGCAGAGATCGAGGTTCAGCTTTCTTT. Its translation is CATSRDRGSAFF.

This chain joins TRBV18 and TRBJ1-1; tentatively, D is TRBD1 (6 bases). The CDR3 extends over 15 amino acids. Germline assignment: CDR1 KGHSH and CDR2 LQKENI. Deletions cut 0 bases from V and 8 bases from J, with 16 bases between. CDR3 loop: CASSPPMGHITEAFF. CDR3 nucleotide sequence: TGTGCCAGCTCACCACCTATGGGACATATCACCGAAGCTTTCTTT.

There are a few counts of this clone. CDR3 nucleotide sequence: TGTGCCAGCAGCTCCCCGGGACTAGCGGGGGAGGAGACCCAGTACTTC. Encoded protein: CASSSPGLAGEETQYF. This chain joins TRBV5-4 and TRBJ2-5; 14 positions match TRBD2. V trimming: 3 bases; J trimming: 5 bases; junction bases outside the gene matches: 6. Germline V CDR1 and CDR2: SGHNT, YYREEE (reference sequence). The CDR3 totals 16 residues.

This clone came up a few times. This sequence joins TRBV7-8 and TRBJ1-2; D unclear. The CDR3 totals 14 residues. The germline V gene encodes CDR1 SGHVS and CDR2 FQNEAQ. V lost 0 bases to trimming and J lost 6 bases, with 11 bases between them. This CDR3 is CASSLARAGHGYTF. The CDR3 region has the DNA TGTGCCAGCAGCTTAGCGCGGGCAGGACATGGCTACACCTTC.

The chain employs TRBV7-2 and TRBJ2-5, with D uncertain. Trimming pared 5 bases from V and 1 base from J, leaving 14 bases between. The CDR3 contains 15 residues. Germline V lookup: CDR1 SGHTA, CDR2 FQGNSA. Here the CDR3 reads CASSRQRTFQETQYF. The CDR3 bases are TGTGCCAGCAGCCGGCAGCGAACATTCCAAGAGACCCAGTACTTC.

Only a few counts were recorded for this clone. The J gene is TRBJ1-4, the V gene TRBV7-3, with 7 bases fitting TRBD1. The CDR3 has 15 amino acids. CDR1 is SGHTA, CDR2 FQGTGA, per germline. J lost 3 bases, V lost 5 bases, and 6 bases had no gene match. CDR3 region: CASSLTGEPNEKLFF. The CDR3 nucleotides read TGTGCCAGCAGCCTCACAGGGGAGCCTAATGAAAAACTGTTTTTT.

V and J are TRBV11-2 and TRBJ1-1, with TRBD1 matching 7 bases. The CDR3 totals 15 residues. V gave up 4 bases and J gave up 0 bases; unmatched junction bases: 5. Germline V gives CDR1 SGHAT, CDR2 FQNNGV. DNA for the CDR3: TGTGCCAGCAGCTCCCGGGACAGCGTGAACACTGAAGCTTTCTTT. The encoded protein is CASSSRDSVNTEAFF.